Following are 15 T cell receptor beta chains from one sample sequenced in a study of breast tumors, draining lymph nodes, adjacent tissues. The lymph nodes were axillary draining lymph nodes from breast cancer patients. Using its own MiXCR run on the multiplex PCR reads, TCRdb lists one record per CDR3 protein. The profile shows around 230,000 distinct CDR3 sequences, around 35% of them singletons. The sample comprised axillary lymph node tissue. These receptors all stem from a female donor with breast cancer. Some clones in this sample may be carry-over from other donors' samples.

This clonotype was recorded many times. The J gene is TRBJ1-3, the V gene TRBV19, with D unclear. Trimming stripped 5 bases from V and 3 bases from J, with 14 bases between. Germline V gives CDR1 LNHDA, CDR2 SQIVND (reference sequence). This CDR3 contains 15 residues. This chain's CDR3 is CASSPHRWLGNTIYF. In DNA form, the CDR3 reads TGTGCCAGTAGTCCTCATAGGTGGCTTGGAAACACCATATATTTT. Variable domain in full (rest from reference TRBV19 and TRBJ1-3): DGGITQSPKYLFRKEGQNVTLSCEQNLNHDAMYWYRQDPGQGLRLIYYSQIVNDFQKGDIAEGYSVSREKKESFPLTVTSAQKNPTAFYLCASSPHRWLGNTIYFGEGSWLTVV.

The table lists this clonotype with many counts. For the CDR3, the DNA is TGTGCCAGCAGCTTCGTCGCGGAGACCCAGTACTTC. Its translation: CASSFVAETQYF. The chain carries TRBV5-8 and TRBJ2-5; D is undetermined. Looked up from germline, CDR1 is SGHTS and CDR2 is YDEGEE. V lost 2 bases, J lost 5 bases, and 7 bases lay in between. This CDR3 is built from 12 residues.

About this clonotype itself: A read error may be the cause here, since a much bigger clone is one base away. This chain links TRBV20-1 with TRBJ2-7; D uncertain. The CDR3 sequence is 14 residues long. The germline V gene has CDR1 DFQATT and CDR2 SNEGSKA (reference sequence). The CDR3 bases are TGCAGTGCTAGAGATCCTCGATTCGCCTACGAGCGGTACTTC. As protein: CSARDPRFAYERYF.

This clonotype has at least ten counts. The chain recombines TRBV12-3 or TRBV12-4 with TRBJ1-2, with 9 nucleotides matching TRBD1. This CDR3 spans 15 amino acids. With 5 bases clipped from V and 2 bases from J, the junction kept 6 bases outside the gene matches. The CDR3 reads CASSSRDRENYGYTF. The CDR3 DNA reads TGTGCCAGCAGTAGCCGGGACAGGGAGAACTATGGCTACACCTTC.

This rearrangement joins TRBV30 to TRBJ1-2; TRBD1 matches 8 bases. There are 15 residues in the CDR3. The trim removed 4 bases at V and 1 base at J, leaving 8 bases unmatched. The germline V gene has CDR1 GTSNPN and CDR2 SVGIG (reference sequence). This chain's CDR3 is CAWIEQGGINYGYTF. The CDR3 nucleotides read TGTGCCTGGATTGAACAGGGGGGGATTAACTATGGCTACACCTTC.

The J gene is TRBJ2-7, the V gene TRBV20-1; 7 bases map to TRBD2. After removal of 3 bases from V and 3 bases from J, the junction contained 8 bases not matched to a gene. This CDR3 has 14 residues. From germline, CDR1 is DFQATT and CDR2 SNEGSKA (reference sequence). CDR3 nucleotide sequence: TGCAGTGCTAGGGGAGCGGGAAGGCTCTACGAGCAGTACTTC. Translated, it gives CSARGAGRLYEQYF.

In this sample, this clonotype turned up a few times. This chain joins TRBV10-3 and TRBJ1-1; 8 nucleotides line up with TRBD1. CDR3 size: 13 residues. V lost 6 bases, J lost 0 bases, and 0 bases stayed unmatched. Germline loops: CDR1 ENHRY, CDR2 SYGVKD. This CDR3 is CAIRTGVNTEAFF. The CDR3 nucleotides are TGTGCCATCAGGACAGGGGTGAACACTGAAGCTTTCTTT.

This clonotype was counted ten times or more. The J gene is TRBJ2-1, the V gene TRBV20-1; D is uncertain. The length of the CDR3 is 14 residues. Germline CDR1 is DFQATT and CDR2 is SNEGSKA (reference sequence). V lost 0 bases, J lost 8 bases, and 14 bases lay in between. The CDR3 loop is CSARDLGSWDEQFF. For the CDR3, the DNA is TGCAGTGCTAGAGATCTAGGCTCCTGGGATGAGCAGTTCTTC.

The table lists this clonotype with many counts. This chain uses TRBV7-2 with TRBJ2-1; no clear D gene. Deletions cut 1 base from V and 13 bases from J, with 14 bases between. The germline V gene has CDR1 SGHTA and CDR2 FQGNSA. The CDR3 is 13 amino acids. This CDR3 reads CASSLELVLEQFF. In DNA, the CDR3 is TGTGCCAGCAGCTTAGAATTGGTTCTCGAACAGTTCTTC.

This sequence joins TRBV12-5 and TRBJ1-1, with 7 bases aligning to TRBD1. CDR1 and CDR2 (germline): LGHNT, FRNRAP. V lost 6 bases and J lost 13; bases outside the gene matches: 8. The CDR3 spans 11 residues. DNA for the CDR3: TGTGCTAGTGGAATCGACAGGGTCGGTTTCTTT. This codes for CASGIDRVGFF.

To note about this clonotype: A much larger clone sits a single nucleotide away, making a read error possible. CDR3 protein: CASSLDELPTLTGELFF. As DNA, the CDR3 is TGTGCCAGCAGCTTAGATGAGTTACCGACCCTCACCGGGGAGCTGTTTTTT. The rearrangement joins TRBV11-2 to TRBJ2-2; unclear D gene. V was trimmed by 0 bases and J by 4 bases, leaving 15 bases between them. Germline V gene lookup returns CDR1 SGHAT and CDR2 FQNNGV. This CDR3 has 17 residues.

This clonotype has a count of ten or more. The junction shows a germline mismatch at one end, possibly a read error. V and J are TRBV9 and TRBJ2-5; D is perhaps TRBD2 (6 bases). CDR1 SGDLS and CDR2 YYNGEE come from the germline V gene. CDR3 length: 14 amino acids. CDR3 loop: CASSVEGWEETQSF. CDR3 coding DNA: TGTGCCAGCAGCGTAGAGGGGTGGGAGGAGACCCAGTCCTTC.

Regarding this clonotype: The junction departs from germline at one end; a sequencing error may be responsible. The genes are TRBV15 and TRBJ2-1; D uncertain. This CDR3 is built from 16 residues. Per germline, CDR1 LNHNV and CDR2 YYDKDF (reference sequence). The CDR3 spells CATSRDFRPSYNEQFF. DNA of the CDR3: TGTGCCACTAGCAGAGATTTCAGGCCTTCCTACAATGAGCAGTTCTTC.

This clonotype was seen more than once but under ten times. The chain links TRBV10-1 to TRBJ2-2; D is unresolved. The V gene lost 5 bases and the J gene lost 1 base, with 8 bases spanning the gap. Germline V gene sequence: CDR1 WNHNN, CDR2 SYGVQD (reference sequence). This CDR3 has 14 amino acids. The chain's CDR3 is CASSPKRNTGELFF. CDR3 in DNA: TGCGCCAGCAGTCCTAAGAGGAACACCGGGGAGCTGTTTTTT.

This clonotype was seen at least ten times. This chain joins TRBV7-2 and TRBJ2-7; D is ambiguous. This CDR3 comprises 14 residues. Deletions cut 1 base from V and 2 bases from J, with 9 bases between. Per germline, CDR1 SGHTA and CDR2 FQGNSA. The CDR3 bases are TGTGCCAGCAGCTTAGGTCCGCAGACCTACGAGCAGTACTTC. As protein: CASSLGPQTYEQYF. Based on the CDR3 plus reference TRBV7-2 and TRBJ2-7, the full variable domain is GAGVSQSPSNKVTEKGKDVELRCDPISGHTALYWYRQSLGQGLEFLIYFQGNSAPDKSGLPSDRFSAERTGGSVSTLTIQRTQQEDSAVYLCASSLGPQTYEQYFGPGTRLTVT.